Below, 10 T cell receptor beta chains from the same sample are listed, as sequenced in a study of blood T cell repertoires in COVID-19. Profiled with immunoSEQ multiplex PCR; TCRdb holds only in-frame clones, not every one. This sample has around 400,000 clones, with 70% to 90% found just once. The sample consisted of peripheral blood. These receptor sequences come from a man aged 35 to 55 with acute or convalescent COVID-19.

This chain links TRBV7-2 with TRBJ2-5; the match to TRBD2 covers 10 bases. Germline CDR1 reads SGHTA; CDR2 reads FQGNSA. This CDR3 is 15 amino acids long. V gave up 3 bases and J gave up 5 bases; unmatched junction bases: 6. CDR3 bases: TGTGCCAGCAGCTTGGCTAGCGGGGGTCGCGAGACCCAGTACTTC. Its translation: CASSLASGGRETQYF.

The V call is TRBV28, the J call TRBJ1-2, with a possible D match to TRBD1 (6 bases). CDR1 is MDHEN, CDR2 SYDVKM, per germline. V was shortened by 6 bases and J by 5 bases, with 13 bases between the two germline ends. The length of the CDR3 is 13 residues. The CDR3 loop is CASSLDSEYGYTF. CDR3 sequence (DNA): TGTGCCAGCAGCCTGGACAGTGAGTATGGCTACACCTTC.

This chain uses TRBV28 with TRBJ2-1; 8 bases are shared with TRBD1. This CDR3 region has 17 residues. Germline V lookup: CDR1 MDHEN, CDR2 SYDVKM. Trimming at V came to 5 bases and at J to 5 bases, leaving 14 bases not matched to a gene. The CDR3 loop reads CASSNPPHRGFDNEQFF. The CDR3, as DNA: TGTGCCAGCAGTAACCCACCTCACAGGGGGTTTGACAATGAGCAGTTCTTC.

This chain uses TRBV7-9 with TRBJ2-1, with TRBD2 identical over 8 bases. The J segment lost 11 bases and the V segment lost 3 bases, leaving 12 bases of the junction unmatched. The CDR3 runs 15 residues. The germline gives CDR1 SEHNR, CDR2 FQNEAQ (reference sequence). The DNA of the CDR3 is TGTGCCAGCAGCTTTATCGGAATAGCGGGACCTAAGCAGTTCTTC. Translation: CASSFIGIAGPKQFF.

This chain joins TRBV19 and TRBJ1-5; 8 bases are shared with TRBD1. The V gene end was trimmed by 8 bases and the J gene end by 2 bases; junction bases not matched to a gene: 8. Germline V lookup: CDR1 LNHDA, CDR2 SQIVND (reference sequence). The length of the CDR3 is 15 residues. The CDR3 sequence is CASYSRGLGNQPQHF. CDR3 bases: TGTGCCAGTTATTCCAGGGGGCTTGGCAATCAGCCCCAGCATTTT.

This sequence joins TRBV23-1 and TRBJ1-4; D gene ambiguous. TRBV23-1 is an ORF; its function is uncertain. The V end lost 2 bases, the J end lost 8 bases, and 9 bases lay between the germline ends. The CDR3 is 13 amino acids. The CDR3 loop is CASSQRGWEKLFF. The CDR3 nucleotides are TGCGCCAGCAGTCAACGAGGGTGGGAAAAACTGTTTTTT.

The chain employs TRBV5-5 and TRBJ2-2, with 7 bases that match TRBD1. This CDR3 has 15 amino acids. In germline, CDR1 is SGHKS, CDR2 YYEKEE (reference sequence). The trim removed 4 bases at V and 2 bases at J, leaving 5 bases unmatched. For the CDR3, the DNA is TGTGCCAGCAGCGAGGGACAGCCTAACACCGGGGAGCTGTTTTTT. It yields the protein CASSEGQPNTGELFF. The complete variable domain, with remaining parts taken from reference TRBV5-5 and TRBJ2-2, reads DAGVTQSPTHLIKTRGQQVTLRCSPISGHKSVSWYQQVLGQGPQFIFQYYEKEERGRGNFPDRFSARQFPNYSSELNVNALLLGDSALYLCASSEGQPNTGELFFGEGSRLTVL.

The V gene is TRBV4-1, the J gene TRBJ1-1, with TRBD1 matching 7 bases. J gave up 0 bases and V 4 bases, and 8 bases lay outside the gene matches. From germline, CDR1 is MGHRA and CDR2 YSYEKL. The CDR3 extends over 16 amino acids. The CDR3 reads CASSLRPGTVNTEAFF. The CDR3 DNA sequence: TGCGCCAGCAGCCTCCGACCAGGGACAGTGAACACTGAAGCTTTCTTT.

V usage is TRBV7-2 and J usage is TRBJ1-6; TRBD1 might be the D (6 bases). Germline CDR1 SGHTA, CDR2 FQGNSA. Trimming took 3 bases from V and 5 from J, leaving 14 bases between them. The CDR3 length is 16 residues. The CDR3 DNA reads as TGTGCCAGCAGCTTTAGTGGCAGGGGCAATAATTCACCCCTCCACTTT. It encodes CASSFSGRGNNSPLHF.

The chain recombines TRBV5-1 with TRBJ2-4, with TRBD1 matching over 11 bases. There are 16 residues in the CDR3. The trim removed 2 bases at V and 5 bases at J, leaving 6 bases unmatched. The germline V gene encodes CDR1 SGHRS and CDR2 YFSETQ. The CDR3 sequence: CASSFGQGARQNIQYF. CDR3 nucleotide sequence: TGCGCCAGCAGCTTCGGACAGGGGGCCCGCCAAAACATTCAGTACTTC.